This T cell receptor (beta chain) was sequenced for a study of blood T cell repertoires in COVID-19. Trimming cost V 2 bases and J 6 bases; bases outside gene matches: 3. The germline V gene encodes CDR1 LGHDT and CDR2 YNNKEL (reference sequence). This CDR3 has 14 amino acids. The repertoire was sequenced with immunoSEQ multiplex PCR; TCRdb's copy has only in-frame clones and lacks some. The data contain about 260,000 clones, 84% of them singletons. V usage is TRBV3-1 (or the pseudogene TRBV3-2) and J usage is TRBJ2-3; 9 bases match TRBD2. Sequenced input: peripheral blood. This TCR came from a man between 60 and 75 years old with acute or convalescent COVID-19. DNA of the CDR3: TGTGCCAGCAGCCAATATAGCGGGAGTGATACGCAGTATTTT. Its protein is CASSQYSGSDTQYF.